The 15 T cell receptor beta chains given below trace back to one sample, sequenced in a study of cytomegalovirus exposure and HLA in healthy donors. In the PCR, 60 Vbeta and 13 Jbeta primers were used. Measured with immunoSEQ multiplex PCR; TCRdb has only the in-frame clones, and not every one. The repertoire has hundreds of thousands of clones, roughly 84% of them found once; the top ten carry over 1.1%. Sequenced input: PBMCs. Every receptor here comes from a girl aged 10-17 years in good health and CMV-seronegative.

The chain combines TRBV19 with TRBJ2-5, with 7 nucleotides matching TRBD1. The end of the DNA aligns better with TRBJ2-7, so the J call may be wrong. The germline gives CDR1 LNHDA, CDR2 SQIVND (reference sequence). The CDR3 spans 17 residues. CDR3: CASSGRPTGQRTYEQYF. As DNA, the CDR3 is TGTGCCAGTAGTGGACGACCTACGGGACAGCGAACCTACGAGCAGTACTTC.

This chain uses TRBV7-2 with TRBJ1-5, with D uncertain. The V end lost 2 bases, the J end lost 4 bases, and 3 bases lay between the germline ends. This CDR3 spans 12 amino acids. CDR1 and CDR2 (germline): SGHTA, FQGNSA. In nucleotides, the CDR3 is TGTGCCAGCAGCTTACCAAATCAGCCCCAGCATTTT. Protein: CASSLPNQPQHF. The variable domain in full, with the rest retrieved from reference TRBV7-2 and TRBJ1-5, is GAGVSQSPSNKVTEKGKDVELRCDPISGHTALYWYRQSLGQGLEFLIYFQGNSAPDKSGLPSDRFSAERTGGSVSTLTIQRTQQEDSAVYLCASSLPNQPQHFGDGTRLSIL.

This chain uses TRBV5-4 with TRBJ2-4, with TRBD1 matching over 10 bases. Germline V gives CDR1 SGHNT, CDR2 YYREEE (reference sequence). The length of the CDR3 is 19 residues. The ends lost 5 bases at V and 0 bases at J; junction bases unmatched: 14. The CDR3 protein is CASSPGQGITALAKNIQYF. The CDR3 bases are TGTGCCAGCAGTCCGGGACAGGGGATTACCGCCCTAGCCAAAAACATTCAGTACTTC.

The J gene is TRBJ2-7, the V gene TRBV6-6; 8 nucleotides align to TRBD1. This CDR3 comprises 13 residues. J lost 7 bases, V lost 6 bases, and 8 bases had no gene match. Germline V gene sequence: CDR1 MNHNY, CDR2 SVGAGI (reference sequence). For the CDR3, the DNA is TGTGCCAGCAGACTCGGGACAGGCGGGGAGCAGTACTTC. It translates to CASRLGTGGEQYF.

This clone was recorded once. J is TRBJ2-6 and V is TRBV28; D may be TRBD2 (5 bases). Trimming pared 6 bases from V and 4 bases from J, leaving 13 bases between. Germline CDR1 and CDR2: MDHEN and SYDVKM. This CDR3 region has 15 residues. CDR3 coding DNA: TGTGCCAGCAGCCGACCGGGGTCCGGGGCCAACGTCCTGACTTTC. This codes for CASSRPGSGANVLTF.

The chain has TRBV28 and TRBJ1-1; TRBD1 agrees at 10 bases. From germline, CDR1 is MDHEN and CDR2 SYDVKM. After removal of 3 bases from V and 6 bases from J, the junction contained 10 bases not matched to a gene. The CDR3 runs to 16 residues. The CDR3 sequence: CASSFSSGQGVSEAFF. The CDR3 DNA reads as TGTGCCAGCAGTTTTAGTTCAGGACAGGGGGTATCTGAAGCTTTCTTT. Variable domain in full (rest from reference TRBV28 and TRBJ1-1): DVKVTQSSRYLVKRTGEKVFLECVQDMDHENMFWYRQDPGLGLRLIYFSYDVKMKEKGDIPEGYSVSREKKERFSLILESASTNQTSMYLCASSFSSGQGVSEAFFGQGTRLTVV.

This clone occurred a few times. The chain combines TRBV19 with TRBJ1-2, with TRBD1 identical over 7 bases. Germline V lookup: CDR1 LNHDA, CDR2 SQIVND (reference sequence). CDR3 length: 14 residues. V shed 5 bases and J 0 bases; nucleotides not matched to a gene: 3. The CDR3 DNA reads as TGTGCCAGTAGTTTAGGACAGGCTAACTATGGCTACACCTTC. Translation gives CASSLGQANYGYTF.

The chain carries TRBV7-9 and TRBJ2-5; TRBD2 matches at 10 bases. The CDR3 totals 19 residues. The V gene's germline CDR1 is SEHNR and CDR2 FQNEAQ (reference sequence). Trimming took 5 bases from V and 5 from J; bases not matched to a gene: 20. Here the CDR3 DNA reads TGTGCCAGCAGCCCTGAAGGGGGGCTAGCGGGGGTCAGACGGGAGACCCAGTACTTC. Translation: CASSPEGGLAGVRRETQYF.

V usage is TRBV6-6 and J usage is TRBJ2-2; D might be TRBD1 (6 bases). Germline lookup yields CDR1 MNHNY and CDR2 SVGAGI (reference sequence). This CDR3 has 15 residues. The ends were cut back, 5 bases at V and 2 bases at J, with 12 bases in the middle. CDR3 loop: CASSNNRANTGELFF. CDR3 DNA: TGTGCCAGCAGTAACAACAGGGCTAACACCGGGGAGCTGTTTTTT.

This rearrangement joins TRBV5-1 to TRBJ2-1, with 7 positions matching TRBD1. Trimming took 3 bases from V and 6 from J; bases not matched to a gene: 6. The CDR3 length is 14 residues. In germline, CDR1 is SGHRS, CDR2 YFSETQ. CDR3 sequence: CASSWGQSSNEQFF. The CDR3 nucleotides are TGCGCCAGCAGCTGGGGACAGTCTTCCAATGAGCAGTTCTTC.

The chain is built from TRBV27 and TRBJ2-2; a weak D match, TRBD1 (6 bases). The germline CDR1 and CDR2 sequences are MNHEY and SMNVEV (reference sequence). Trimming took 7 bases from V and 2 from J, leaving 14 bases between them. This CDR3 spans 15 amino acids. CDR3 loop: CASTHGQSNTGELFF. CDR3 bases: TGTGCCAGCACCCACGGACAGAGCAACACCGGGGAGCTGTTTTTT.

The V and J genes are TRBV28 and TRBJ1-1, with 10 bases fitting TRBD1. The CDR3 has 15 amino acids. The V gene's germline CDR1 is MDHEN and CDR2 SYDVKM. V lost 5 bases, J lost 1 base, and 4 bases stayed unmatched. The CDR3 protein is CASSPRDRGNTEAFF. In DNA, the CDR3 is TGTGCCAGCAGTCCTCGGGACAGGGGGAACACTGAAGCTTTCTTT.

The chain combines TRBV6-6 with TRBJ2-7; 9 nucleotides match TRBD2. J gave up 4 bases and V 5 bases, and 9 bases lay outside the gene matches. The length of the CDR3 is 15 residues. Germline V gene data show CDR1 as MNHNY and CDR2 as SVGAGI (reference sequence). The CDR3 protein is CASSPIAGAGYEQYF. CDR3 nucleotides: TGTGCCAGCAGTCCGATAGCGGGAGCAGGTTACGAGCAGTACTTC.

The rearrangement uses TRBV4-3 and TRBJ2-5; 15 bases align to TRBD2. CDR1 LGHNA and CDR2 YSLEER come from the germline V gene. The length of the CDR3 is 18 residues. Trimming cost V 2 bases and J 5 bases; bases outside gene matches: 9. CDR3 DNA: TGCGCCAGCAGCCAACGAGGACTAGCGGGGGGGCTACGGGAGACCCAGTACTTC. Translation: CASSQRGLAGGLRETQYF.

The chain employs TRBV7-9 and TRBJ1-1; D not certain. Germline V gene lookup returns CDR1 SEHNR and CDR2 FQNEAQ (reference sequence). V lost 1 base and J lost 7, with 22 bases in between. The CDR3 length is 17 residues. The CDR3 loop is CASSLDGGLVAVDEAFF. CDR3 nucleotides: TGTGCCAGCAGCTTAGATGGCGGATTGGTGGCAGTCGATGAAGCTTTCTTT.